This T cell receptor beta chain comes out of a study of read filtering for tumor transcriptome and immune sequencing. Study-level background: Patients were 17 male and 11 to 15 female, mean age 65.9 years, range about 47 to 85. After DNase treatment, RNA was made into whole-transcriptome libraries. Revised staging placed about 8 patients in R-ISS I, 15 to 20 in II, 6 or 7 in III.

Per germline, CDR1 DFQATT and CDR2 SNEGSKA (reference sequence). V lost 4 bases, J lost 1 base, and 0 bases stayed unmatched. The CDR3 has 12 amino acids. The library was built from around 380 ng RNA with molecular barcoded adaptors for alpha/delta and beta/gamma chains. MiXCR was run by TCRdb on the reads, yielding one entry per CDR3 protein. Of over 35,000 distinct CDR3 sequences detected, roughly 13% appear once; the ten largest clones hold about 32%. Sampling of bone marrow took place during active disease in every patient. This clonotype was detected ten times or more. The V and J genes are TRBV20-1 and TRBJ1-1; 7 nucleotides align to TRBD1. The sample consisted of a population of CD138-negative cells sorted from bone marrow. The receptor's source is a donor aged 40 or over with multiple myeloma. The CDR3 reads CSANRGNTEAFF. In nucleotides, the CDR3 is TGCAGTGCTAACAGGGGGAACACTGAAGCTTTCTTT.